Listed below are T cell receptor beta chains from one sample, sequenced in a study of CD8 T cells in Susac syndrome. TCRdb re-called the immunoSEQ multiplex PCR reads through MiXCR, storing one row per CDR3 protein. The repertoire holds about 75,000 distinct CDR3 sequences, with approximately 93% as singletons. Sequenced input: CD8+ T cells from PBMCs. All receptors come from a human donor with Susac syndrome. Each CDR3 is given without its conserved first and last residue. Each record gives: D gene, J gene, clone size, V gene, CDR3 protein. A D gene is named only where the DNA matches it firmly. Clone size is stated in some rows and not others, as once, few, many or a class when expanded.

.,TRBJ2-4,once,TRBV28,ASSSGTVRLAKNIQY
.,TRBJ2-7,.,TRBV12-5,ASARGWGEQY
.,TRBJ1-1,.,TRBV30,AYPKSNTEAF
.,TRBJ1-2,.,TRBV19,ASSILRQDQHGYT
.,TRBJ2-7,.,TRBV7-9,ALGRGRASGSYEQY
TRBD1,TRBJ2-5,.,TRBV19,ASSIYRTGGRETQY
.,TRBJ2-5,.,TRBV5-6,ASSLVGGAETQY
.,TRBJ1-1,.,TRBV5-5,ASSFGQNEAF
.,TRBJ2-1,.,TRBV9,ASSLFLSSREGNEQF
.,TRBJ2-6,.,TRBV11-2,ASSLRHSSGANVLT
.,TRBJ2-7,.,TRBV7-2,ASSLGFGYEQY
.,TRBJ1-1,.,TRBV5-6,ASSNTGLGNTEAF
.,TRBJ1-1,.,TRBV20-1,SGWGQEGTEAF
TRBD2,TRBJ2-7,.,TRBV6-1,ASSPSGRVYEQY
TRBD1,TRBJ2-2,.,TRBV4-1,ATMDREDGELF
.,TRBJ1-4,.,TRBV11-2,ASSLNLLKLF
.,TRBJ2-3,.,TRBV3-1,ASSFRGGFTDTQY
TRBD2,TRBJ2-7,.,TRBV7-2,AGGAGESYEQY
.,TRBJ2-7,once,TRBV24-1,ATSTSAGVDEQY
TRBD1,TRBJ1-5,.,TRBV27,ASSPREGAGQPQH
.,TRBJ2-5,.,TRBV10-2,ASSSGGKETQY
.,TRBJ1-1,.,TRBV4-1,ASSQAARGYMNTEAF
.,TRBJ1-5,.,TRBV2,ASRDRGAWQPQH
.,TRBJ2-7,.,TRBV2,ASSEDPGTYIYEQY
TRBD2,TRBJ2-7,.,TRBV20-1,SAPLPTSGAYEQY
TRBD1,TRBJ2-5,.,TRBV15,ATSNGQGSETQY
.,TRBJ1-1,.,TRBV29-1,SVHAGWGNTEAF
.,TRBJ2-1,.,TRBV9,ASSVGGRTRDEQF
.,TRBJ2-2,.,TRBV6-5,ASSYSYTGELF
.,TRBJ2-7,.,TRBV7-9,ASSLIQGPSYEQY